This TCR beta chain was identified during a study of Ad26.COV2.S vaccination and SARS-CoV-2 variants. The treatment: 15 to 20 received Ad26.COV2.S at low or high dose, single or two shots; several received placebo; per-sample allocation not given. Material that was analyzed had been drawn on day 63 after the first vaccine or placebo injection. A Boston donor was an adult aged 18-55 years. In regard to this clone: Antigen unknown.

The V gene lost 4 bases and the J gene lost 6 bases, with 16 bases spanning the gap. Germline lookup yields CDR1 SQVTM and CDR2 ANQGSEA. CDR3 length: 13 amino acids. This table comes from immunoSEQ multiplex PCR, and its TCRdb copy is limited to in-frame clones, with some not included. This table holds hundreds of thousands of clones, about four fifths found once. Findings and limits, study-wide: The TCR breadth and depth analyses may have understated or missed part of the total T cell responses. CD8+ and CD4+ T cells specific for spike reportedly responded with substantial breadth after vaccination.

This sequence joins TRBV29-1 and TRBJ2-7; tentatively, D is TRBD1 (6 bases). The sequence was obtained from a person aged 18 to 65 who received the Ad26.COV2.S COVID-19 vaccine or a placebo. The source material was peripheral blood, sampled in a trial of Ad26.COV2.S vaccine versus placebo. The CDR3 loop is CSVVRDTGSEQYF. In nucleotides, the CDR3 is TGCAGCGTTGTCCGGGACACAGGATCCGAGCAGTACTTC.